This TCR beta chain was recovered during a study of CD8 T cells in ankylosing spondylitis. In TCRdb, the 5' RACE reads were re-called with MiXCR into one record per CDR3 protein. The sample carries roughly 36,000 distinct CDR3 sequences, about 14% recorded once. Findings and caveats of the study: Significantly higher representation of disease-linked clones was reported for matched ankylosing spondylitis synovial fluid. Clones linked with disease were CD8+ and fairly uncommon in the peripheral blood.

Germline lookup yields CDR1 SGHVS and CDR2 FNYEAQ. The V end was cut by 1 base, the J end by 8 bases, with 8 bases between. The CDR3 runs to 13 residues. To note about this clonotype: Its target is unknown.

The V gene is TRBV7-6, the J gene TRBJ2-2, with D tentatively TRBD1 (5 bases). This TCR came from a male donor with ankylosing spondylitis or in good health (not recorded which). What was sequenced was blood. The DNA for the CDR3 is TGTGCCAGCAGCTTAGTTAGGGGAGGGGAGCTGTTTTTT. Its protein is CASSLVRGGELFF. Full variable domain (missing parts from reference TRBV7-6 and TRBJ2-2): GAGVSQSPRYKVTKRGQDVALRCDPISGHVSLYWYRQALGQGPEFLTYFNYEAQQDKSGLPNDRFSAERPEGSISTLTIQRTEQRDSAMYRCASSLVRGGELFFGEGSRLTVL.